This TCR beta chain was obtained from a study of T cells in lung cancer brain metastases. About this clone: The antigen remains unidentified.

Whole-study results and caveats: Fragmented FFPE DNA may have left the infiltrating repertoire incompletely captured.

Measured with immunoSEQ multiplex PCR; TCRdb has only the in-frame clones, and not every one. The sample gives about 5,000 clones, around nine tenths of which show up once; around 3.3% is in the top ten. The ends lost 1 base at V and 1 base at J; junction bases unmatched: 5. There are 16 residues in the CDR3. Germline CDR1 and CDR2: MGHRA and YSYEKL. This clonotype was sampled from a woman between 50 and 59 years old with non-small cell lung cancer. This sequence joins TRBV4-1 and TRBJ1-1, with 8 nucleotides matching TRBD1. Sequences were obtained from tumor tissue from the primary lung tumor. CDR3 bases: TGCGCCAGCAGCCAAGGCCCAGGACAGGGGAACACTGAAGCTTTCTTT. It specifies CASSQGPGQGNTEAFF.